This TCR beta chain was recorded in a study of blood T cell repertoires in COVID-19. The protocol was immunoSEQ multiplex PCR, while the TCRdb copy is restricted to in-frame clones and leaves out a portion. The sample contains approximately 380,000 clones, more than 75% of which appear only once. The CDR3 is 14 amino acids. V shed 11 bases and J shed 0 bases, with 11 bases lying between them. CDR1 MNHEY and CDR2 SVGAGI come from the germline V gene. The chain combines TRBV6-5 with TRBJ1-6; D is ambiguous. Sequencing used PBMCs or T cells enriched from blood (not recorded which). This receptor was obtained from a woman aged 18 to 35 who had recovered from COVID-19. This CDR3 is CASGQSSYNSPLHF. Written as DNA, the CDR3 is TGTGCCTCAGGCCAGAGCTCCTATAATTCACCCCTCCACTTT.